A selection of T cell receptor beta chains follows, all from one sample in a study of T cells in Graves' hyperthyroidism and ophthalmopathy. TCRdb analysed the multiplex PCR reads with MiXCR anew, one entry per CDR3 protein. The sample has 600,000 or so distinct CDR3 sequences, about 43% seen once. Sequencing was carried out using peripheral blood or thyroid tissue (not recorded which). The source is a woman under 30 with Graves' hyperthyroidism. Both conserved end residues are part of each CDR3. The order of the fields is clone size, D gene, V gene, J gene, CDR3 DNA, CDR3 protein. D genes are given only for firm matches. Clone sizes are given selectively: once, few, many, or a class where the clone is expanded.

>once|NA|TRBV7-2|TRBJ1-2
TGTGCCAGCAGCTTGGAGGTTGGGGAAGGAGGCTACACCTTC
CASSLEVGEGGYTF
>once|TRBD1|TRBV7-2|TRBJ1-2
TGTGCCAGGGGGCTAGTAGGGGGCGTACGTGTCAGTGGCTACACCTTC
CARGLVGGVRVSGYTF
>NA|NA|TRBV10-2|TRBJ2-7
TGCGCCAGCAGGGCCACTACCGGCTACGAGCAGTACTTC
CASRATTGYEQYF
>few|NA|TRBV19|TRBJ2-2
TGTGCCACTAATCAGGGGTGGGGGAACACCGGGGAGCTGTTTTTT
CATNQGWGNTGELFF
>few|TRBD2|TRBV7-2|TRBJ2-7
TGTGCCAGCAGCTTAAGCCGAGGGACTAGCGGATCCTACGAGCAGTACTTC
CASSLSRGTSGSYEQYF
>NA|NA|TRBV12-3/TRBV12-4|TRBJ1-6
TGTGCCACTCAAAAGGGCAGGGTTGGTTCACCCCTCCACTTT
CATQKGRVGSPLHF
>NA|TRBD1|TRBV5-5|TRBJ1-2
TGTGCCAGCAGCTTGGAGCAGGGGGCGTGGGGCTACACCTTC
CASSLEQGAWGYTF
>once|NA|TRBV10-3|TRBJ1-6
TGTGCCATCAGTGTTGTAGGGGGATCGGGTTCACCCCTCCACTTT
CAISVVGGSGSPLHF
>many|NA|TRBV7-8|TRBJ2-5
TGTGCCAGCAGCTTAGCCGGGAGAAGCGGGACCCAGTACTTC
CASSLAGRSGTQYF
>NA|TRBD2|TRBV19|TRBJ2-7
TGTGCCAGTAGTGGCACTAGCGGGACCAAAGAGCAGTACTTC
CASSGTSGTKEQYF
>many|TRBD2|TRBV10-1|TRBJ2-7
TGCGCCAGCAGCGCCGGGGGGGTCTATTACGAGCAGTACTTC
CASSAGGVYYEQYF
>NA|TRBD2|TRBV7-2|TRBJ2-7
TGTGCCAGCGGACTAGCGGGGAGCTCCTACGAGCAGTACTTC
CASGLAGSSYEQYF
>NA|TRBD1|TRBV2|TRBJ2-2
TGTGCCAGCCGAACAGGGGGTACCGGGGAGCTGTTTTTT
CASRTGGTGELFF
>few|NA|TRBV10-3|TRBJ1-5
TGTGCCATCAGTGAATTGGCCTACGAGCATTTT
CAISELAYEHF
>NA|NA|TRBV20-1|TRBJ2-5
TGCAGTGCACCCCCCCGGGTACGAGAGACCCAGTACTTC
CSAPPRVRETQYF
>few|TRBD1|TRBV6-6|TRBJ1-1
TGTGCCAGCTGCACAGGGGGCTTCACTGAAGCTTTCTTT
CASCTGGFTEAFF
>many|TRBD2|TRBV12-3/TRBV12-4|TRBJ2-7
TGTGCTAGTGGGCTAGCGGGAGCCTACGAGCAGTACTTC
CASGLAGAYEQYF
>NA|NA|TRBV6-1|TRBJ2-5
TGTGCCAGCAGTAAACCGGGACGTCAAGAGACCCAGTACTTC
CASSKPGRQETQYF
>few|TRBD1|TRBV20-1|TRBJ1-2
TGCAGTGCTAGAGTGACAGGGGACTATGGCTACACCTTC
CSARVTGDYGYTF
>NA|NA|TRBV10-3|TRBJ2-5
TGTGCCAGCAGTTCCGGGACAAATCAAGAGACCCAGTACTTC
CASSSGTNQETQYF
>NA|TRBD2|TRBV14|TRBJ2-7
TGTGCCAGCAGCCACTGGTGGGAGGGAGGGCCCTACGAGCAGTACTTC
CASSHWWEGGPYEQYF
>few|TRBD2|TRBV14|TRBJ2-2
TGTGCCAGCAGCCAGGGACTAGCGGGGAACACCGGGGAGCTGTTTTTT
CASSQGLAGNTGELFF
>many|NA|TRBV7-9|TRBJ2-2
TGTGCCGGCGTTGCCGGGGAGCTGTTTTTT
CAGVAGELFF
>many|NA|TRBV7-2|TRBJ1-1
TGTGCCAGCAGCCGTCCGGGGGAGCGAACTGAAGCTTTCTTT
CASSRPGERTEAFF
>NA|NA|TRBV29-1|TRBJ1-4
TGCAGCGTTGTGACAGGCGGGACCGAAAAACTGTTTTTT
CSVVTGGTEKLFF
>NA|TRBD1|TRBV29-1|TRBJ1-1
TGCAGCGTTGACCGGGGGACAGGCCTCCCGGGGGCTGAAGCTTTCTTT
CSVDRGTGLPGAEAFF
>NA|NA|TRBV13|TRBJ1-1
TGTGCCAGCACCAAAAATGGGGATATGAACACTGAAGCTTTCTTT
CASTKNGDMNTEAFF
>many|TRBD1|TRBV25-1|TRBJ1-4
TGTGCCAGCAGGGAACCGGGACAGGGTAATGAAAAACTGTTTTTT
CASREPGQGNEKLFF
>NA|NA|TRBV15|TRBJ1-6
TGTGCCACCAGCCTAGAGAGGGGGAATAATTCACCCCTCCACTTT
CATSLERGNNSPLHF
>NA|NA|TRBV6-1|TRBJ1-5
TGTGCTCAGAACGGCGGTAGCAATCAGCCCCAGCATTTT
CAQNGGSNQPQHF
>NA|TRBD1|TRBV10-3|TRBJ1-2
TGTGCCACCAGTGACAGGACAGGGTATCATGGCTACACCTTC
CATSDRTGYHGYTF
>NA|TRBD1|TRBV4-2|TRBJ2-7
TGTACCAGCAGACGGACCGACAGGGGGGCCTACGAGCAGTACTTC
CTSRRTDRGAYEQYF
>few|NA|TRBV10-3|TRBJ1-2
TGTGCCATCAGTGAGGGACAGTCCTACTATGGCTACACCTTC
CAISEGQSYYGYTF
>NA|TRBD2|TRBV12-3/TRBV12-4|TRBJ2-7
TGTGCCAGCAGTTTCTCTAGCGGGAGAAGGTACGAGCAGTACTTC
CASSFSSGRRYEQYF
>NA|NA|TRBV10-3|TRBJ1-5
TGTGCCAGCAGTCCCCGGCGGGGGGCTGGTCAGCCCCAGCATTTT
CASSPRRGAGQPQHF
>few|NA|TRBV5-1|TRBJ2-7
TGCGCCAGCAGCTTGGAGGGCAGCCTCTACGAGCAGTACTTC
CASSLEGSLYEQYF
>NA|TRBD1|TRBV19|TRBJ2-7
TGTGCCAGCAGGGACAGGGGACCCTCCGAGCAGTACTTC
CASRDRGPSEQYF
>many|TRBD2|TRBV24-1|TRBJ2-5
TGTGCCACCAGTGATAAACTAGCGGGAGAGGAGACCCAGTACTTC
CATSDKLAGEETQYF
>NA|NA|TRBV13|TRBJ2-7
TGTGCCAGCAGCCTGGGTACTGGAGAAAGCTCCTACGAGCAGTACTTC
CASSLGTGESSYEQYF
>NA|NA|TRBV29-1|TRBJ2-5
TGCAGCAGCTACGAAGAGACCCAGTACTTC
CSSYEETQYF
>NA|NA|TRBV7-2|TRBJ1-4
TGTGCCTGGCTACAGGAGGAATCGCGGGAAAAACTGTTTTTT
CAWLQEESREKLFF
>NA|NA|TRBV5-1|TRBJ1-2
TGCGCCAGTCAGGGGATGGCTAACTATGGCTACACCTTC
CASQGMANYGYTF
>NA|NA|TRBV7-3|TRBJ2-7
TGTGCCAGCAGCTTAGTTTCGGGTTGGTTTTCCGAGCAGTACTTC
CASSLVSGWFSEQYF